Presented here are 5 T cell receptor beta chains from one specimen sequenced in a study of shared clonotypes between healthy human individuals. This table comes from immunoSEQ multiplex PCR, and its TCRdb copy is limited to in-frame clones, with some not included. The table records about 2.4 million clones, approximately 94% of them present only once. Sequenced: naive CD4+ T cells from PBMCs. This sample's subset: CD45RA+ positively selected. These receptors were collected from a man younger than 30 in good health. Some clones in this sample may be carry-over from other donors' samples.

The chain links TRBV27 to TRBJ2-6; 7 bases agree with TRBD1. After removal of 5 bases from V and 3 bases from J, the junction contained 16 bases not matched to a gene. Germline CDR1 reads MNHEY; CDR2 reads SMNVEV (reference sequence). The CDR3 totals 19 residues. CDR3 loop: CASSPLGGFSLFGANVLTF. The CDR3 coding sequence is TGTGCCAGCAGTCCTTTAGGGGGCTTCTCTCTCTTTGGGGCCAACGTCCTGACTTTC.

The chain has TRBV19 and TRBJ1-2; D gene unclear. V lost 3 bases and J lost 7, with 21 bases in between. Germline lookup yields CDR1 LNHDA and CDR2 SQIVND (reference sequence). The CDR3 is made up of 16 amino acids. The CDR3 DNA is TGTGCCAGTAGTATCCCCCATCGGGGAGACGGCCGTGGCTACACCTTC. This gives the protein CASSIPHRGDGRGYTF.

The chain recombines TRBV5-8 with TRBJ1-5; D ambiguous. Germline values: CDR1 SGHTS, CDR2 YDEGEE. This CDR3 contains 12 residues. Trimming cost V 4 bases and J 10 bases, with 12 bases left between them. The CDR3 region is CASSQDARPQHF. The CDR3 coding sequence is TGTGCCAGCAGCCAGGACGCTCGCCCCCAGCATTTT.

The chain employs TRBV7-3 and TRBJ1-2; TRBD1 matches at 8 bases. The germline CDR1 and CDR2 sequences are SGHTA and FQGTGA. The CDR3 has 13 residues. J was trimmed by 14 bases and V by 3 bases; bases with no gene match: 11. CDR3 coding DNA: TGTGCCAGCAGCTTTGGACAGGGCGTTGAGGGTACCTTC. Translating gives CASSFGQGVEGTF.

The chain carries TRBV28 and TRBJ1-1, with unresolved D. CDR1 is MDHEN, CDR2 SYDVKM, per germline. The CDR3 is 13 residues long. With 7 bases removed from V and 6 bases from J, the gap between germline ends came to 15 bases. Here the CDR3 DNA reads TGTGCCAGCACCCTTCGGCAGGCGGCTGAAGCTTTCTTT. This codes for CASTLRQAAEAFF.